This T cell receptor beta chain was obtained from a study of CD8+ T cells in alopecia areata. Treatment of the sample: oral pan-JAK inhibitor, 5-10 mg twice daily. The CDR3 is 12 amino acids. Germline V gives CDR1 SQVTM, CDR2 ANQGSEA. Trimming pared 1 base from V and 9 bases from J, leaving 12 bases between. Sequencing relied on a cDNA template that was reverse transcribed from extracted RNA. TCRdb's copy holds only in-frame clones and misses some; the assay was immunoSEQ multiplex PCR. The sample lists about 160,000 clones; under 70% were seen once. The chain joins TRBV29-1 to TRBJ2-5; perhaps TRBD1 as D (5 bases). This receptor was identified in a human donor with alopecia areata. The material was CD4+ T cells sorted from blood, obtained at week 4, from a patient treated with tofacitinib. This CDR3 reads CSVEAVTQAQYF. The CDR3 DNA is TGCAGCGTTGAAGCCGTGACACAGGCCCAGTACTTC.